Shown below are 31 T cell receptor beta chains from a single sample sequenced in a study of vaccination effects on CD4 cells after COVID-19. Their specific antigens are unknown. ViraFEST assay sequencing came after antigen-specific CD4+ T cells were expanded with viral peptide pools. When less than 12 days of culture had elapsed, CD4+ T cells were isolated. Everyone in the study got two shots of either the BNT162b2 or mRNA-1273 vaccine. Only in-frame clones appear in the TCRdb table, and some are missing; sequencing was by immunoSEQ multiplex PCR. The table shows under 35,000 clones, with approximately 71% occurring only once. Material: CD4+ T cells from PBMCs cultured with HCoV-NL63 spike peptides, obtained after COVID-19 vaccination. The receptors shown here come from a human donor who received a COVID-19 vaccine.

The genes are TRBV27 and TRBJ2-7; D call uncertain. The CDR3 runs 15 residues. Germline-derived CDR1 and CDR2 are MNHEY and SMNVEV (reference sequence). Trimming left V 0 bases short and J 6 bases short, with 15 bases between. CDR3 residues: CASSLSFREKGEQYF. The CDR3 bases are TGTGCCAGCAGTTTATCGTTTAGGGAAAAAGGCGAGCAGTACTTC.

This clone was detected once. The chain carries TRBV7-9 and TRBJ2-7; 10 positions match TRBD2. The CDR3 consists of 15 residues. With V trimmed by 5 bases and J by 4 bases, 8 bases remained unmatched. In germline, CDR1 is SEHNR, CDR2 FQNEAQ (reference sequence). DNA for the CDR3: TGTGCCAGCAGCCGTCCTAGCGGGGGTAGTTACGAGCAGTACTTC. This codes for CASSRPSGGSYEQYF.

The chain carries TRBV5-1 and TRBJ1-4; D unresolved. Trimming removed 1 base from V and 5 bases from J, with 9 bases in between. The CDR3 covers 14 residues. The germline gives CDR1 SGHRS, CDR2 YFSETQ. In DNA form, the CDR3 reads TGCGCCAGCAGCTTGCAGGATCTAAATGAAAAACTGTTTTTT. This codes for CASSLQDLNEKLFF.

The chain has TRBV28 and TRBJ2-1; D uncertain. V lost 2 bases and J 4 bases, leaving 9 bases between the germline ends. Germline V gene data show CDR1 as MDHEN and CDR2 as SYDVKM. The CDR3 spans 14 residues. CDR3 bases: TGTGCCAGCAGTTTAGGTTACCGGTACAATGAGCAGTTCTTC. Protein product: CASSLGYRYNEQFF.

J is TRBJ1-5 and V is TRBV4-1; D not certain. Germline CDR1 reads MGHRA; CDR2 reads YSYEKL. The V end lost 0 bases, the J end lost 4 bases, and 4 bases lay between the germline ends. This CDR3 contains 13 residues. The CDR3 region is CASSQERNQPQHF. CDR3 nucleotides: TGCGCCAGCAGCCAAGAGAGGAATCAGCCCCAGCATTTT.

In this sample, this clone turned up once. The rearrangement uses TRBV5-1 and TRBJ1-1; 9 bases agree with TRBD1. The length of the CDR3 is 14 residues. V trimming: 4 bases; J trimming: 6 bases; junction bases outside the gene matches: 7. Germline lookup yields CDR1 SGHRS and CDR2 YFSETQ. CDR3 amino acids: CASSPGTGSSEAFF. As DNA, the CDR3 is TGCGCCAGCAGCCCCGGGACAGGGTCTTCTGAAGCTTTCTTT. Using reference TRBV5-1 and TRBJ1-1 for the parts outside the CDR3, the full variable domain is KAGVTQTPRYLIKTRGQQVTLSCSPISGHRSVSWYQQTPGQGLQFLFEYFSETQRNKGNFPGRFSGRQFSNSRSEMNVSTLELGDSALYLCASSPGTGSSEAFFGQGTRLTVV.

This clone was recorded once. The J gene is TRBJ1-5, the V gene TRBV28; D ambiguous. CDR3 size: 16 residues. Germline V gene lookup returns CDR1 MDHEN and CDR2 SYDVKM. V gave up 3 bases and J gave up 0 bases, with 12 bases separating them. The chain's CDR3 is CASSFGLANSNQPQHF. The DNA for the CDR3 is TGTGCCAGCAGTTTCGGATTGGCTAATAGCAATCAGCCCCAGCATTTT.

The genes are TRBV18 and TRBJ1-1; perhaps TRBD1 as D (5 bases). With 3 bases removed from V and 5 bases from J, the gap between germline ends came to 13 bases. Germline lookup yields CDR1 KGHSH and CDR2 LQKENI. This CDR3 has 14 amino acids. The DNA of the CDR3 is TGTGCCAGCTCACCCACGGGGCGCAGTACTGAAGCTTTCTTT. This codes for CASSPTGRSTEAFF.

Concerning this clone: Other nucleotide sequences from this sample produce the same CDR3. The chain uses TRBV12-3 or TRBV12-4 and TRBJ2-5, with 8 bases fitting TRBD2. This CDR3 comprises 13 residues. V trimming: 4 bases; J trimming: 5 bases; junction bases outside the gene matches: 3. CDR3 coding DNA: TGTGCCAGCAGTTCGGGGGGGCGGGAGACCCAGTACTTC. Translating gives CASSSGGRETQYF.

V usage is TRBV5-1 and J usage is TRBJ2-2; D unresolved. Germline CDR1 and CDR2: SGHRS and YFSETQ. V lost 2 bases and J lost 1, with 6 bases in between. The CDR3 covers 14 residues. CDR3 sequence (DNA): TGCGCCAGCAGCTTACTCCTGAACACCGGGGAGCTGTTTTTT. Translation gives CASSLLLNTGELFF. Based on the CDR3 plus reference TRBV5-1 and TRBJ2-2, the full variable domain is KAGVTQTPRYLIKTRGQQVTLSCSPISGHRSVSWYQQTPGQGLQFLFEYFSETQRNKGNFPGRFSGRQFSNSRSEMNVSTLELGDSALYLCASSLLLNTGELFFGEGSRLTVL.

In its sample, this clone was seen a few times. The V call is TRBV18, the J call TRBJ1-5; D is unclear. The CDR3 runs 13 residues. The germline CDR1 and CDR2 sequences are KGHSH and LQKENI. Trimming removed 1 base from V and 5 bases from J, with 6 bases in between. CDR3 nucleotide sequence: TGTGCCAGCTCACCACGGTGGGATCAGCCCCAGCATTTT. It translates to CASSPRWDQPQHF. The full variable domain, its missing parts supplied by reference TRBV18 and TRBJ1-5, is NAGVMQNPRHLVRRRGQEARLRCSPMKGHSHVYWYRQLPEEGLKFMVYLQKENIIDESGMPKERFSAEFPKEGPSILRIQQVVRGDSAAYFCASSPRWDQPQHFGDGTRLSIL.

V is TRBV25-1 and J is TRBJ1-4, with D perhaps matching TRBD1 (5 bases). V shed 7 bases and J shed 8 bases, with 20 bases lying between them. Germline-derived CDR1 and CDR2 are MGHDK and SYGVNS. The CDR3 extends over 15 amino acids. CDR3 bases: TGTGCCAGCACCCTAGACTCAGGGTTTCGAGAAAAACTGTTTTTT. The encoded protein is CASTLDSGFREKLFF.

This chain connects TRBV5-6 to TRBJ1-1, with D hard to call. Germline V gene lookup returns CDR1 SGHDT and CDR2 YYEEEE. The CDR3 length is 13 residues. Trimming removed 4 bases at V and 4 bases at J, with 11 bases between. The CDR3 reads CASSPLWRTEAFF. The CDR3, as DNA: TGTGCCAGCAGCCCCCTCTGGCGCACTGAAGCTTTCTTT. The full variable domain, in which reference TRBV5-6 and TRBJ1-1 provide the parts outside the CDR3, is DAGVTQSPTHLIKTRGQQVTLRCSPKSGHDTVSWYQQALGQGPQFIFQYYEEEERQRGNFPDRFSGHQFPNYSSELNVNALLLGDSALYLCASSPLWRTEAFFGQGTRLTVV.

This clone is a singleton in its sample. The rearrangement links TRBV5-4 to TRBJ2-1, with TRBD2 matching 8 bases. This CDR3 contains 15 residues. The trim removed 4 bases at V and 0 bases at J, leaving 3 bases unmatched. Looked up from germline, CDR1 is SGHNT and CDR2 is YYREEE (reference sequence). The CDR3 coding sequence is TGTGCCAGCAGCGGCGGGGGGAGCTCCTACAATGAGCAGTTCTTC. This translates into CASSGGGSSYNEQFF.

The chain links TRBV4-1 to TRBJ2-5; unclear D gene. Germline CDR1 and CDR2: MGHRA and YSYEKL. The CDR3 spans 13 residues. V was clipped by 4 bases and J by 3 bases, with 9 bases between them. The CDR3 reads CASSLWTKETQYF. The DNA of the CDR3 is TGCGCCAGCAGCCTATGGACCAAAGAGACCCAGTACTTC.

The chain has TRBV14 and TRBJ1-5; D is unresolved. CDR3 length equals 13 residues. Germline CDR1 is SGHDN and CDR2 is FVKESK. V gave up 0 bases and J gave up 10 bases, with 10 bases separating them. The CDR3 protein is CASSQDSVSPQHF. As DNA, the CDR3 is TGTGCCAGCAGCCAAGATTCGGTGTCACCCCAGCATTTT.

V gene TRBV11-1 combines with J gene TRBJ2-1, with a possible D match to TRBD1 (6 bases). This CDR3 is 16 amino acids long. V was pared by 2 bases and J by 8 bases, with 19 bases between. Germline lookup yields CDR1 SGHAT and CDR2 FQDESV (reference sequence). CDR3 loop: CASSLTQQGPFHEQFF. CDR3 in DNA: TGTGCCAGCAGCTTAACCCAGCAGGGGCCCTTCCATGAGCAGTTCTTC.

The chain uses TRBV27 and TRBJ1-2; weak D call: TRBD1 (6 bases). The CDR3 is made up of 16 amino acids. V was shortened by 0 bases and J by 5 bases, with 16 bases between the two germline ends. The germline CDR1 and CDR2 sequences are MNHEY and SMNVEV (reference sequence). CDR3 DNA sequence: TGTGCCAGCAGTTTATCGGCTGCGGACAGCTTATATGGCTACACCTTC. This sequence encodes CASSLSAADSLYGYTF.

The chain couples TRBV24-1 to TRBJ1-6; 7 nucleotides align to TRBD1. The CDR3 runs 13 residues. CDR1 and CDR2 (germline): KGHDR, SFDVKD. After removal of 10 bases from V and 10 bases from J, the junction contained 9 bases not matched to a gene. Here the CDR3 reads CATWGQLLSPLHF. CDR3 nucleotides: TGTGCCACTTGGGGACAGCTTTTATCACCCCTCCACTTT.

The chain joins TRBV3-1 (or the pseudogene TRBV3-2) to TRBJ1-2; D unresolved. The CDR3 length is 15 residues. Germline lookup yields CDR1 LGHDT and CDR2 YNNKEL (reference sequence). The germline V and J ends were trimmed by 1 base and 4 bases, with 13 bases remaining between them. The chain's CDR3 is CASSQGSQSPYGYTF. In DNA, the CDR3 is TGTGCCAGCAGCCAAGGATCCCAAAGTCCCTATGGCTACACCTTC.

This chain links TRBV27 with TRBJ1-6; 7 nucleotides align to TRBD1. V lost 6 bases, J lost 9 bases, and 8 bases stayed unmatched. The CDR3 covers 14 residues. The germline gives CDR1 MNHEY, CDR2 SMNVEV (reference sequence). The CDR3 protein is CASSQQGNSSPLHF. The CDR3 region has the DNA TGTGCCAGCAGCCAACAGGGGAATAGTTCACCCCTCCACTTT.

This clone was recorded only once. The genes are TRBV19 and TRBJ2-3; 14 nucleotides match TRBD2. Trimming cost V 10 bases and J 4 bases; bases outside gene matches: 1. CDR3 length: 13 amino acids. Germline assignment: CDR1 LNHDA and CDR2 SQIVND (reference sequence). CDR3 residues: CATGLAGADTQYF. In nucleotides, the CDR3 is TGTGCCACGGGACTAGCGGGAGCAGATACGCAGTATTTT.

The chain recombines TRBV18 with TRBJ1-2; 9 bases fit TRBD1. The CDR3 is made up of 17 amino acids. J gave up 7 bases and V 3 bases, and 15 bases lay outside the gene matches. The germline V gene has CDR1 KGHSH and CDR2 LQKENI. CDR3 sequence: CASSPPAFVGTGLGYTF. CDR3 DNA: TGTGCCAGCTCACCCCCTGCGTTTGTCGGGACAGGGCTTGGCTACACCTTC.

This clone has a handful of counts. V and J are TRBV29-1 and TRBJ1-1; D is unclear. The CDR3 length is 13 residues. Germline V gene lookup returns CDR1 SQVTM and CDR2 ANQGSEA. V gave up 7 bases and J gave up 1 base, with 13 bases separating them. The DNA for the CDR3 is TGCAGCGCGGCTGGGATCTGGAACACTGAAGCTTTCTTT. Its translation: CSAAGIWNTEAFF.

The chain recombines TRBV2 with TRBJ1-2; weak D call: TRBD1 (5 bases). Germline V gene data show CDR1 as SNHLY and CDR2 as FYNNEI. CDR3 length: 13 amino acids. The V end lost 3 bases, the J end lost 4 bases, and 9 bases lay between the germline ends. DNA for the CDR3: TGTGCCAGCAGTGACAGGGACCTCTATGGCTACACCTTC. This gives the protein CASSDRDLYGYTF.

The V call is TRBV27, the J call TRBJ2-7; D gene ambiguous. The V gene's germline CDR1 is MNHEY and CDR2 SMNVEV (reference sequence). This CDR3 is 12 amino acids long. Between the trimmed V and J ends, which lost 8 bases and 4 bases, there was a span of 12 bases. CDR3 protein: CASGPPTYEQYF. CDR3 DNA sequence: TGTGCCAGCGGCCCCCCCACGTACGAGCAGTACTTC.

The rearrangement uses TRBV24-1 and TRBJ2-1; the match to TRBD2 covers 8 bases. This CDR3 has 15 residues. Germline V gives CDR1 KGHDR, CDR2 SFDVKD. J gave up 2 bases and V 5 bases, and 4 bases lay outside the gene matches. CDR3: CATSVPAGAYNEQFF. The CDR3 nucleotides read TGTGCCACCAGTGTCCCAGCGGGGGCCTACAATGAGCAGTTCTTC.

The J gene is TRBJ1-4, the V gene TRBV5-5, with 8 bases identical to TRBD1. Looked up from germline, CDR1 is SGHKS and CDR2 is YYEKEE (reference sequence). This CDR3 comprises 15 residues. Unmatched junction bases numbered 10, after V lost 5 bases and J lost 7 bases. In nucleotides, the CDR3 is TGTGCCAGCAGACCTACAGGGGGATTGCGTGAAAAACTGTTTTTT. Protein: CASRPTGGLREKLFF.

This chain connects TRBV9 to TRBJ1-1, with D unclear. CDR1 and CDR2 (germline): SGDLS, YYNGEE. Trimming removed 6 bases at V and 6 bases at J, with 15 bases between. The CDR3 totals 13 residues. CDR3 sequence: CASMPTGVAEAFF. CDR3 coding DNA: TGTGCCAGCATGCCGACCGGGGTTGCTGAAGCTTTCTTT.

This clone has just a few counts. The V gene is TRBV19, the J gene TRBJ2-5; D perhaps matches TRBD2 (6 bases). Germline V gene sequence: CDR1 LNHDA, CDR2 SQIVND (reference sequence). The germline V and J ends were trimmed by 4 bases and 5 bases, with 11 bases remaining between them. The CDR3 is 13 amino acids. The CDR3: CASSTGGRETQYF. In DNA, the CDR3 is TGTGCCAGTAGTACCGGAGGGCGCGAGACCCAGTACTTC.

V gene TRBV5-5 combines with J gene TRBJ2-5; TRBD2 is a possible D gene (6 bases). Germline-derived CDR1 and CDR2 are SGHKS and YYEKEE (reference sequence). The V and J ends lost 3 bases and 2 bases respectively, with 17 bases between them. This CDR3 spans 16 amino acids. CDR3 sequence (DNA): TGTGCCAGCAGCTACCTCGGGGGTGGGCCTCAAGAGACCCAGTACTTC. This codes for CASSYLGGGPQETQYF.